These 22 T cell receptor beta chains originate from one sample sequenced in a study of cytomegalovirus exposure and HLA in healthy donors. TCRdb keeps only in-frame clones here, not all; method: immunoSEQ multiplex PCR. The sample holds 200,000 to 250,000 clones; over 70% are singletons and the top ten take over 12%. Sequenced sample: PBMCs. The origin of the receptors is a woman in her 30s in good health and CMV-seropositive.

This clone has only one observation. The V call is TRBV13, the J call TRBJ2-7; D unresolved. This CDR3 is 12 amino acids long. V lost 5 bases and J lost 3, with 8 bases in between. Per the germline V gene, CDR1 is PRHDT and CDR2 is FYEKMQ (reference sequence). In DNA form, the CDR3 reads TGTGCCAGCAGCGAGACTCGCTACGAGCAGTACTTC. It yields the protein CASSETRYEQYF.

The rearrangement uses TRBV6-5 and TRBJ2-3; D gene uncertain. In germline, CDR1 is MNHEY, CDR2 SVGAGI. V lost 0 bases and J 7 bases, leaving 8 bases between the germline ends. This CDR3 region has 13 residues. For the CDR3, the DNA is TGTGCCAGCAGTTACTCCTCGGTCCATACGCAGTATTTT. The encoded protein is CASSYSSVHTQYF.

CDR3 sequence reads: CASSRGTGALETQYF. CDR3 in DNA: TGTGCCAGCAGCCGTGGGACAGGGGCGTTGGAGACCCAGTACTTC. The chain uses TRBV7-8 and TRBJ2-5; 10 bases are shared with TRBD1. This CDR3 spans 15 amino acids. After removal of 5 bases from V and 5 bases from J, the junction contained 8 bases not matched to a gene. Germline CDR1 reads SGHVS; CDR2 reads FQNEAQ. The full variable domain, in which reference TRBV7-8 and TRBJ2-5 provide the parts outside the CDR3, is GAGVSQSPRYKVAKRGQDVALRCDPISGHVSLFWYQQALGQGPEFLTYFQNEAQLDKSGLPSDRFFAERPEGSVSTLKIQRTQQEDSAVYLCASSRGTGALETQYFGPGTRLLVL.

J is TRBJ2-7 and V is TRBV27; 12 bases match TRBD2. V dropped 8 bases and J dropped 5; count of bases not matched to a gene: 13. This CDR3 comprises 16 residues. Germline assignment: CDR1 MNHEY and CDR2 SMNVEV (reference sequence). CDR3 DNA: TGTGCCAGCGGCCGACTAGCGGGAGTTAGGTTCGACGAGCAGTACTTC. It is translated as CASGRLAGVRFDEQYF.

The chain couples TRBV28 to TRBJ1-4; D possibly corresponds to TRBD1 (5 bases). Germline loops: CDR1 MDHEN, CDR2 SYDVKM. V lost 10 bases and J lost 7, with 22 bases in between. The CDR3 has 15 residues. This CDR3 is CATTPEGDPLEKLFF. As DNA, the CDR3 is TGTGCCACCACTCCCGAAGGGGATCCTCTTGAAAAACTGTTTTTT. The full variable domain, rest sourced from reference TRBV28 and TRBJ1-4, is DVKVTQSSRYLVKRTGEKVFLECVQDMDHENMFWYRQDPGLGLRLIYFSYDVKMKEKGDIPEGYSVSREKKERFSLILESASTNQTSMYLCATTPEGDPLEKLFFGSGTQLSVL.

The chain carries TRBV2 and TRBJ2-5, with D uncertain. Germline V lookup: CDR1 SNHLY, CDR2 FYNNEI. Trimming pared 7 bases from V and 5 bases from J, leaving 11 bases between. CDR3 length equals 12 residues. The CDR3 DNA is TGTGCCAGCAACCCGGAGTTGGAGACCCAGTACTTC. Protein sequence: CASNPELETQYF.

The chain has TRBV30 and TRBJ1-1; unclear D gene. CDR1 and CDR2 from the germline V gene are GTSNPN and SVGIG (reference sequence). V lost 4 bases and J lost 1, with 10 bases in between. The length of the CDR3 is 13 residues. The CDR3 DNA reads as TGTGCCTGGAACAGACGGACGAACACTGAAGCTTTCTTT. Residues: CAWNRRTNTEAFF.

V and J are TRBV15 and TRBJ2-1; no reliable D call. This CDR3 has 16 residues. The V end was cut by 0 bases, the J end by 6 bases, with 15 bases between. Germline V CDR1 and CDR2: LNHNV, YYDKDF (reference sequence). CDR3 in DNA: TGTGCCACCAGCAGAGATAGAAGGGTTCGACTCAATGAGCAGTTCTTC. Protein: CATSRDRRVRLNEQFF.

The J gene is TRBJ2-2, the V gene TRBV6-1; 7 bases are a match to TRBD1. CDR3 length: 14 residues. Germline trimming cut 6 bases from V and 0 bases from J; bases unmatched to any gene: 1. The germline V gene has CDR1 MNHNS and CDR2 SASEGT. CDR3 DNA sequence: TGTGCCAGCAGGAGGGGGCCGAACACCGGGGAGCTGTTTTTT. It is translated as CASRRGPNTGELFF.

The CDR3 is CASSALGRYQPQHF. CDR3 DNA: TGTGCCAGCAGTGCACTGGGACGGTATCAGCCCCAGCATTTT. The V call is TRBV2, the J call TRBJ1-5; perhaps TRBD1 as D (5 bases). Germline-derived CDR1 and CDR2 are SNHLY and FYNNEI. The CDR3 extends over 14 amino acids. Trimming removed 4 bases at V and 5 bases at J, with 12 bases between. Full variable domain (missing parts from reference TRBV2 and TRBJ1-5): EPEVTQTPSHQVTQMGQEVILRCVPISNHLYFYWYRQILGQKVEFLVSFYNNEISEKSEIFDDQFSVERPDGSNFTLKIRSTKLEDSAMYFCASSALGRYQPQHFGDGTRLSIL.

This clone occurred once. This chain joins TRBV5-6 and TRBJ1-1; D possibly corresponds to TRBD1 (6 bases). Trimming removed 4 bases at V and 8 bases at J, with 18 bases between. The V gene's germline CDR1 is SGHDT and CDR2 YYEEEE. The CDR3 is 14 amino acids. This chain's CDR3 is CASSQTGASLEAFF. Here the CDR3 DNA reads TGTGCCAGCAGCCAAACGGGGGCCTCTCTAGAAGCTTTCTTT.

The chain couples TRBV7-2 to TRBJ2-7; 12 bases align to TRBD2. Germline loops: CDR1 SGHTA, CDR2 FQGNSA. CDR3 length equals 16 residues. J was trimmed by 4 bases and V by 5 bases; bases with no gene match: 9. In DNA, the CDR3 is TGTGCCAGCAGCCTGCAGACTAGCGGGAGAGCGTACGAGCAGTACTTC. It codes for CASSLQTSGRAYEQYF. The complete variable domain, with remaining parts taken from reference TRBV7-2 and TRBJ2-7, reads GAGVSQSPSNKVTEKGKDVELRCDPISGHTALYWYRQSLGQGLEFLIYFQGNSAPDKSGLPSDRFSAERTGGSVSTLTIQRTQQEDSAVYLCASSLQTSGRAYEQYFGPGTRLTVT.

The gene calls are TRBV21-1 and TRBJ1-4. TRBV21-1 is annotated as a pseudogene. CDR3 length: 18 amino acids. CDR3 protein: CASSKVGTPDATNEKLFF. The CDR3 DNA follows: TGTGCCAGCAGCAAAGTGGGCACCCCGGACGCAACTAATGAAAAACTGTTTTTT.

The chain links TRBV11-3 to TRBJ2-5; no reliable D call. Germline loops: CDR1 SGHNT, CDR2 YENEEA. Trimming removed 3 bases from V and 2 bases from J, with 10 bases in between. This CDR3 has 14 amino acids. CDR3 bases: TGTGCCAGCAGCTTTTTGATTGGGCAAGAGACCCAGTACTTC. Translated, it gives CASSFLIGQETQYF.

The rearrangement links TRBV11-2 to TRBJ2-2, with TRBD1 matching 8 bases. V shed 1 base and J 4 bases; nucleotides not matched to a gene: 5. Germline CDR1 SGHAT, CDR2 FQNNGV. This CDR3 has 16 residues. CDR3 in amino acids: CASSLGTGHVTGELFF. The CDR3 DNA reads TGTGCCAGCAGCTTAGGGACAGGGCATGTCACCGGGGAGCTGTTTTTT.

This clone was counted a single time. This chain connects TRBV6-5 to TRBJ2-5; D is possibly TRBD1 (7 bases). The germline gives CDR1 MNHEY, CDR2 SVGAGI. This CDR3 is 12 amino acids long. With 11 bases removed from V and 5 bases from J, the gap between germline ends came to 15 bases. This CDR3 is CASGGTRETQYF. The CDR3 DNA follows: TGTGCCTCAGGGGGGACCAGGGAGACCCAGTACTTC.

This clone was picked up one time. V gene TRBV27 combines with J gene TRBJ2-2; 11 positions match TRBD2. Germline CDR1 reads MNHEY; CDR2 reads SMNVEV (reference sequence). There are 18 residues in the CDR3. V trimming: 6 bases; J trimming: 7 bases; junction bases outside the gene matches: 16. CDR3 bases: TGTGCCAGCAGCTTTATCAAAATAGCGGGAGGGCCTGACGGGGAGCTGTTTTTT. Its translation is CASSFIKIAGGPDGELFF.

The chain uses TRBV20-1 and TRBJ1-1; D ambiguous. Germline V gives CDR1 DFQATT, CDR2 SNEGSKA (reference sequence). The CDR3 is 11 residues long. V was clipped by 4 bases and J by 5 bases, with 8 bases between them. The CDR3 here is CSATDGTEAFF. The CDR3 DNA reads TGCAGTGCTACCGACGGGACTGAAGCTTTCTTT.

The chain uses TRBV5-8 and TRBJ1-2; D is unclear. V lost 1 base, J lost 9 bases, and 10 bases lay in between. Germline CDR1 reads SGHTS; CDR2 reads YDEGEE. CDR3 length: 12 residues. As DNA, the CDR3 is TGTGCCAGCAGCTTGAACGTCGGAAGCTACACCTTC. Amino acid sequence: CASSLNVGSYTF.

In DNA form, the CDR3 reads TGTGCCAGCAGTGTCAGGGGTCCCCCTAACACTGAAGCTTTCTTT. Encoded protein: CASSVRGPPNTEAFF. V is TRBV6-1 and J is TRBJ1-1, with D possibly TRBD1 on 6 matching bases. The CDR3 contains 15 residues. Germline-derived CDR1 and CDR2 are MNHNS and SASEGT. Trimming stripped 4 bases from V and 2 bases from J, with 14 bases between.

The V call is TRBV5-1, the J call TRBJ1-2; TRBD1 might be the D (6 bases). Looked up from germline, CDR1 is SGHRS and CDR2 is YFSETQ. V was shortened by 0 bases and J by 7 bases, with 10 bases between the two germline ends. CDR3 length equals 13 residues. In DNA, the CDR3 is TGCGCCAGCAGCTTGGAACAGGGAGGTGGCTACACCTTC. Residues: CASSLEQGGGYTF.

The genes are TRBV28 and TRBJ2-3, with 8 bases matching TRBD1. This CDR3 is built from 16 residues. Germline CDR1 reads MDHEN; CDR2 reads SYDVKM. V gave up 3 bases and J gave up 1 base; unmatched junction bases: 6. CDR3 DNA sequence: TGTGCCAGCAGTTTTCCGTCGGGACAGGGCACAGATACGCAGTATTTT. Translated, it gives CASSFPSGQGTDTQYF.